This TCR beta chain was sequenced for a study of OX40 agonist ivuxolimab in advanced cancers. About the research overall: Patients were treated with ivuxolimab, an agonistic anti-OX40 (CD134) antibody. Eligibility admitted prior anti-PD-1, anti-PD-L1 or anti-CTLA-4 therapy; 40% had some. Study results and caveats: Researchers did not establish what antigens the expanded peripheral T cells target. Clonal expansion among partial responders at 0.1-3.0 mg/kg ranked near the lowest.

The CDR3 consists of 15 residues. The germline V gene encodes CDR1 SGHTA and CDR2 FQGNSA. Trimming took 1 base from V and 3 from J, leaving 7 bases between them. Comments on this clone: Its target is unknown.

The table came from immunoSEQ multiplex PCR; TCRdb's copy has only in-frame clones and leaves some out. Of 82,000 or so clones in the sample, 75% to 90% were seen once. The clonotype was recovered from an adult with an advanced solid tumor such as melanoma, head and neck, liver or kidney cancer. The chain recombines TRBV7-2 with TRBJ2-6, with D perhaps assigned TRBD1 or TRBD2 (5 bases each). The sample was CD4+ or CD8+ T cells sorted from blood, taken in a trial of the OX40 agonist ivuxolimab. The CDR3 DNA reads TGTGCCAGCAGCTTAGGGGGGTATGGGGCCAACGTCCTGACTTTC. This gives the protein CASSLGGYGANVLTF. The full variable domain, completed using reference TRBV7-2 and TRBJ2-6, is GAGVSQSPSNKVTEKGKDVELRCDPISGHTALYWYRQSLGQGLEFLIYFQGNSAPDKSGLPSDRFSAERTGGSVSTLTIQRTQQEDSAVYLCASSLGGYGANVLTFGAGSRLTVL.